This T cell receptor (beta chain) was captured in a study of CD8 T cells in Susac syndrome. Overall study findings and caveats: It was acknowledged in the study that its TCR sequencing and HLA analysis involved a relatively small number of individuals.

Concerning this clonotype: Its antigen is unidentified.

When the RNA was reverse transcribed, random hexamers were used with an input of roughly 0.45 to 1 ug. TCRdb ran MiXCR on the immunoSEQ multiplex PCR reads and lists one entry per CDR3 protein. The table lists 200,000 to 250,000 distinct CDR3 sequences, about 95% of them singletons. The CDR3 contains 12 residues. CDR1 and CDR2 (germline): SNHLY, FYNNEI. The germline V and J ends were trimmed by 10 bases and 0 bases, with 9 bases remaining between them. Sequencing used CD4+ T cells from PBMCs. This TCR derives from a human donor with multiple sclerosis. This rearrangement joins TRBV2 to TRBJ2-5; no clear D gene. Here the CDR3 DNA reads TGTGCCACCGGCCTACACCAAGAGACCCAGTACTTC. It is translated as CATGLHQETQYF. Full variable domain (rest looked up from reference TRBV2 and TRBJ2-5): EPEVTQTPSHQVTQMGQEVILRCVPISNHLYFYWYRQILGQKVEFLVSFYNNEISEKSEIFDDQFSVERPDGSNFTLKIRSTKLEDSAMYFCATGLHQETQYFGPGTRLLVL.